The 2 T cell receptor beta chains presented below share a single source sample, sequenced in a study of blood T cells in healthy people across ages. The use of a sample-barcoded 5' primer and a J-beta primer mix characterized a second PCR of roughly 7 to 11 cycles. TCRdb ran MiXCR on the 5' RACE reads and lists one entry per CDR3 protein. The sample has about 780,000 distinct CDR3 sequences, 55% to 65% seen once. Source material: blood. The receptor source for this set is a man younger than 45 in good health.

The gene calls are TRBV20-1 and TRBJ2-3; D call uncertain. The germline V gene encodes CDR1 DFQATT and CDR2 SNEGSKA (reference sequence). Trimming removed 0 bases at V and 0 bases at J, with 13 bases between. This CDR3 has 16 residues. Written as DNA, the CDR3 is TGCAGTGCTAGAGATTTAAAGAGACCTAGCACAGATACGCAGTATTTT. It is translated as CSARDLKRPSTDTQYF.

This chain uses TRBV11-2 with TRBJ2-7; D call uncertain. This CDR3 contains 15 residues. Germline CDR1 reads SGHAT; CDR2 reads FQNNGV. Between the trimmed V and J ends, which lost 1 base and 2 bases, there was a span of 12 bases. CDR3 nucleotides: TGTGCCAGCAGCTTAGTAGTCAGATCCCCCTACGAGCAGTACTTC. It encodes CASSLVVRSPYEQYF.